A single sample gave rise to the 10 T cell receptor beta chains below, sequenced in a study of T cells in women clearing cervical HPV infection. TCRdb keeps only in-frame clones here, not all; method: immunoSEQ multiplex PCR. The specimen's table records 34,000 or so clones. Sample: blood buffy coat. All receptors come from a woman between 18 and 70 years old with a cervical HPV16 infection that either progressed to CIN3+ or cleared (not recorded which).

On this clone itself: The observed sequence ends 3 residues before the CDR3 terminus, with the missing tail filled in from the germline J gene. V is TRBV20-1 and J is TRBJ2-7; the match to TRBD1 covers 9 bases. This CDR3 has 14 amino acids. Germline CDR1 DFQATT, CDR2 SNEGSKA (reference sequence). Trimming cost V 6 bases and J 6 bases; bases outside gene matches: 12. CDR3 DNA, as far as it was read: TGCAGTGCAAGCCCGGGACAGGGAACCTCCGAG. The encoded protein is CSASPGQGTSE. In full, the CDR3 is CSASPGQGTSEQYF.

Points on this clone: The sequenced fragment ends 3 residues before the CDR3 boundary, so the rest is inferred from the germline J gene. The V and J genes are TRBV19 and TRBJ2-7; D is perhaps TRBD1 (6 bases). The CDR3 totals 14 residues. CDR1 and CDR2 from the germline V gene are LNHDA and SQIVND (reference sequence). V dropped 4 bases and J dropped 3 bases, with 13 bases sitting between them. The covered CDR3 bases are TGTGCCAGTAGTACGGGACACCGGAACTACGAG. It specifies CASSTGHRNYE. The entire CDR3 is CASSTGHRNYEQYF. Full variable domain (remainder filled in from reference TRBV19 and TRBJ2-7): DGGITQSPKYLFRKEGQNVTLSCEQNLNHDAMYWYRQDPGQGLRLIYYSQIVNDFQKGDIAEGYSVSREKKESFPLTVTSAQKNPTAFYLCASSTGHRNYEQYFGPGTRLTVT.

Comments on this clone: The read ends 3 residues early relative to the CDR3; the germline J gene fills the gap. The chain has TRBV7-2 and TRBJ2-3; TRBD2 matches at 7 bases. Germline V gene data show CDR1 as SGHTA and CDR2 as FQGNSA. The CDR3 contains 13 residues. Unmatched junction bases numbered 5, after V lost 5 bases and J lost 6 bases. CDR3 sequence: CASSGRAGDTQYF. CDR3 DNA (partial): TGTGCCAGCAGCGGGAGGGCAGGGGATACG. Combining the CDR3 with reference TRBV7-2 and TRBJ2-3 gives the whole variable domain GAGVSQSPSNKVTEKGKDVELRCDPISGHTALYWYRQSLGQGLEFLIYFQGNSAPDKSGLPSDRFSAERTGGSVSTLTIQRTQQEDSAVYLCASSGRAGDTQYFGPGTRLTVL.

Points on this clone: The read terminates 3 residues ahead of where the CDR3 ends, so the germline J gene completes it. The chain carries TRBV19 and TRBJ1-2; tentatively, D is TRBD1 (5 bases). The germline V gene encodes CDR1 LNHDA and CDR2 SQIVND (reference sequence). CDR3 length equals 13 residues. Trimming cost V 5 bases and J 6 bases, with 13 bases left between them. The sequenced CDR3 bases are TGTGCCAGTAGTCCCCGGGGGTACGATGGC. Translation: CASSPRGYDG. The CDR3 as a whole reads CASSPRGYDGYTF.

A remark on this clone: The observed sequence ends 3 residues before the CDR3 terminus, with the missing tail filled in from the germline J gene. J is TRBJ1-1 and V is TRBV18; D remains ambiguous. The germline CDR1 and CDR2 sequences are KGHSH and LQKENI. The CDR3 has 18 residues. V shed 3 bases and J shed 3 bases, with 23 bases lying between them. The covered CDR3 bases are TGTGCCAGCTCACCCAATGCGGGCAGTCCCCTTGCGGACACTGAA. Protein sequence: CASSPNAGSPLADTE. From start to end, the CDR3 is CASSPNAGSPLADTEAFF.

Of note for this clone: Read data end 3 residues before the CDR3 end; the end is taken from the germline J gene. J is TRBJ1-2 and V is TRBV7-9; D is unclear. This CDR3 has 13 residues. CDR1 and CDR2 from the germline V gene are SEHNR and FQNEAQ (reference sequence). This CDR3 is CASSLASTHDYTF. The part of the CDR3 DNA that was read is TGTGCCAGCAGCTTAGCGTCTACCCACGAC.

With regard to this clone: The read ends 3 residues before the CDR3 terminus; that terminus is restored from the germline J gene. The same CDR3 arises from other DNA sequences in this sample as well. V usage is TRBV19 and J usage is TRBJ1-2, with D possibly TRBD1 on 6 matching bases. This CDR3 is built from 15 residues. CDR1 LNHDA and CDR2 SQIVND come from the germline V gene (reference sequence). CDR3: CASRTKGQSSFGYTF. CDR3 DNA (partial): TGTGCCAGTAGAACGAAGGGACAATCATCTTTTGGA.

As to this clone: Sequencing ends 3 residues short of the CDR3 end; the germline J gene provides the rest. This chain joins TRBV29-1 and TRBJ1-2; D not certain. The length of the CDR3 is 13 residues. V was shortened by 3 bases and J by 3 bases, with 11 bases between the two germline ends. Germline CDR1 SQVTM, CDR2 ANQGSEA. The DNA read from the CDR3 is TGCAGCGTTGAGGCAGAATACGACTATGGC. Encoded protein: CSVEAEYDYG. The whole CDR3 region reads CSVEAEYDYGYTF.

To note about this clone: The read halts 3 residues ahead of the CDR3 end, with the missing end drawn from the germline J gene. The rearrangement joins TRBV7-6 to TRBJ2-1, with 10 positions matching TRBD1. J lost 9 bases, V lost 5 bases, and 4 bases had no gene match. Germline V gene data show CDR1 as SGHVS and CDR2 as FNYEAQ. CDR3 length: 13 amino acids. The CDR3 region is CASSLWTGGEQFF. CDR3 DNA, as far as it was read: TGTGCCAGCAGCCTCTGGACAGGGGGTGAG.

To note about this clone: The read is 3 residues too short to cover the CDR3 end, so that end is filled in from the germline J gene. The chain couples TRBV5-1 to TRBJ2-3; 9 bases agree with TRBD2. Germline CDR1 reads SGHRS; CDR2 reads YFSETQ. This CDR3 contains 14 residues. V gave up 3 bases and J gave up 3 bases; unmatched junction bases: 2. The CDR3 reads CASSWREGTDTQYF. Partial CDR3 DNA: TGCGCCAGCAGCTGGCGGGAGGGAACAGATACG. Supplemented by reference TRBV5-1 and TRBJ2-3, the full variable domain reads KAGVTQTPRYLIKTRGQQVTLSCSPISGHRSVSWYQQTPGQGLQFLFEYFSETQRNKGNFPGRFSGRQFSNSRSEMNVSTLELGDSALYLCASSWREGTDTQYFGPGTRLTVL.